The clone carrying this T cell receptor (beta chain) was seen a handful of times. Its antigen remains unidentified. TCRdb ran MiXCR on the 5' RACE reads and lists one entry per CDR3 protein. Here the sample spans about 100,000 distinct CDR3 sequences, roughly 14% being singletons. CDR1 DFQATT and CDR2 SNEGSKA come from the germline V gene (reference sequence). Trimming took off 1 base at V and 9 bases at J, with 13 bases between the two ends. The CDR3 has 13 residues. This record comes from a study of T-cell memory formation after mild COVID-19. Overall study: Largely, the TCR clusters proved donor specific. Broader study findings: Several responding clones turned up in pre-infection memory, indicating that cross-reactive memory may have taken part. Clones that contracted from day 15 to 85 were balanced CD4/CD8, while later expanders leaned CD4+.

The sequence derives from a man between 18 and 35 years old who had mild COVID-19 (a few samples of this study predate the infection). Cell type and time point are not known. The sequencing sample was made of PBMCs or a T cell subset sorted from them (not recorded which). The rearrangement joins TRBV20-1 to TRBJ2-1; D remains unclear. CDR3 DNA sequence: TGCAGTGCTAGAGGGGTAGGGTTTGGTGAGCAGTTCTTC. This gives the protein CSARGVGFGEQFF.